This is a list of T cell receptor beta chains from one sample in a study of cytomegalovirus exposure and HLA in healthy donors. The protocol was immunoSEQ multiplex PCR, while the TCRdb copy is restricted to in-frame clones and leaves out a portion. The table has some 140,000 clones, around four fifths seen once. The material sequenced was PBMCs. Source of these receptors: a middle-aged man in good health and CMV-seronegative. Each CDR3 is given with its conserved first and last residue. The order of the fields is J gene, D gene, V gene, clone size, CDR3 DNA, CDR3 protein. D genes are given only for firm matches. Not all rows give a size; the values are once, few, many and, for expanded clones, a class.

>TRBJ1-5|TRBD1|TRBV6-5|.
TGTGCCAGCAGGGGGACAGCAGATAATCAGCCCCAGCATTTT
CASRGTADNQPQHF
>TRBJ1-1|.|TRBV18|.
TGTGCCAGCTCACCACCTGGCAATCCGAACACTGAAGCTTTCTTT
CASSPPGNPNTEAFF
>TRBJ2-7|.|TRBV6-5|once
TGTGCCAGCAGTTTCAGATCCGATTACGAGCAGTACTTC
CASSFRSDYEQYF
>TRBJ2-2|TRBD1|TRBV18|.
TGTGCCAGCTCATGGCTAACAGGGGACACCGGGGAGCTGTTTTTT
CASSWLTGDTGELFF
>TRBJ2-1|.|TRBV4-3|.
TGCGCCAGCAGCCAAGTTGCAGGCCGGCCGTTCTTC
CASSQVAGRPFF
>TRBJ2-2|TRBD2|TRBV7-6|.
TGTGCCAGCAGCTTAAGGACTAGCGGGAGGGTGGACACCGGGGAGCTGTTTTTT
CASSLRTSGRVDTGELFF
>TRBJ2-3|TRBD2|TRBV7-3|once
TGTGCCAGCAGCGGAGATAGCGGGAGTGAGGATACGCAGTATTTT
CASSGDSGSEDTQYF
>TRBJ1-2|.|TRBV21-1|.
TGTGCCAGCATCCTTGGGCCCTGCTATGGCTACACCTTC
CASILGPCYGYTF
>TRBJ2-1|.|TRBV7-9|.
TGTGCCAGCAGCCTCCGGACTCTATCCGGCTATGAGCAGTTCTTC
CASSLRTLSGYEQFF
>TRBJ2-1|TRBD2|TRBV7-9|.
TGTGCCAGCAGCACTCTATCTAGCGGGAGCTCCTACAATGAGCAGTTCTTC
CASSTLSSGSSYNEQFF
>TRBJ1-6|.|TRBV5-5|.
TGTGCCAGCAGCTTGGGGGCACCCTATAATTCACCCCTCCACTTT
CASSLGAPYNSPLHF
>TRBJ2-5|.|TRBV5-1|.
TGCGCCAGCAGCTCCGGAGGGTACCAAGAGACCCAGTACTTC
CASSSGGYQETQYF
>TRBJ2-7|TRBD2|TRBV19|.
TGTGCCAGTAGCACCGGGACTAGCGGCTCCTACGAGCAGTACTTC
CASSTGTSGSYEQYF
>TRBJ2-5|TRBD2|TRBV27|once
TGTGCCAGCAGTTTTGTCGGGAGGGGGCAAGAGACCCAGTACTTC
CASSFVGRGQETQYF
>TRBJ2-7|.|TRBV7-9|.
TGTGCCAGCAGCTTAGAAGAAACAAAGTACGAGCAGTACTTC
CASSLEETKYEQYF
>TRBJ2-7|.|TRBV7-9|.
TGTGCCAGCAGTTTAGCTGGGGGGATCTACGAGCAGTACTTC
CASSLAGGIYEQYF
>TRBJ2-2|.|TRBV7-9|.
TGTGCCAGCAGCCTGGCAAGGGAGCTGTTTTTT
CASSLARELFF
>TRBJ1-1|TRBD1|TRBV5-1|.
TGCGCCAGCAGCGCTGGACAGGAAGACGAAGCTTTCTTT
CASSAGQEDEAFF
>TRBJ2-7|TRBD1|TRBV29-1|.
TGCAGCGTTGAAATGACAGGGGGCGGGAACGAGCAGTACTTC
CSVEMTGGGNEQYF
>TRBJ1-2|TRBD1|TRBV7-6|few
TGTGCCAGCAGCCCAGGACAGGGTCCGGGCGGCTACACCTTC
CASSPGQGPGGYTF
>TRBJ2-5|.|TRBV5-1|.
TGCGCCAGCAAGGTCTTGGGAGGTCAAGAGACCCAGTACTTC
CASKVLGGQETQYF
>TRBJ1-2|.|TRBV25-1|.
TGTGCCAGCAGTGAGGGGGGGAACTATGGCTACACCTTC
CASSEGGNYGYTF
>TRBJ1-2|TRBD1|TRBV29-1|.
TGCAGCGTTGAAGCCCGAACAGGGGGCACCTATGGCTACACCTTC
CSVEARTGGTYGYTF
>TRBJ2-5|TRBD2|TRBV19|.
TGTGCCAGTAGTACCCTACTAGCGGGACAAGAGACCCAGTACTTC
CASSTLLAGQETQYF
>TRBJ2-7|TRBD1|TRBV7-8|once
TGTGCCAGCAGCGGACGACAGGGGGCGAGGGAGCAGTACTTC
CASSGRQGAREQYF
>TRBJ2-1|TRBD2|TRBV2|.
TGTGCCACCGATCGCGGGGGGTCCTACAATGAGCAGTTCTTC
CATDRGGSYNEQFF